This TCR beta chain was recorded in a study of T cells in Graves' hyperthyroidism and ophthalmopathy. Background on the study: Upon initial diagnosis and before any treatment, peripheral blood was collected. Overall study findings and caveats: Most expanded thyroid clonotypes above 0.001 recurred in blood.

This clonotype was observed a single time. Its matching antigen is unknown. Researchers took RNA transcripts and amplified the TCR beta CDR3 regions from them. A first-round RT-PCR of the TCR CDR3 used the HTBI primer set. TCRdb re-called the multiplex PCR reads with MiXCR, one entry per CDR3 protein. The sample holds about 420,000 distinct CDR3 sequences; 15% to 17% are singletons and the top ten take around 7.7%. Germline V lookup: CDR1 DFQATT, CDR2 SNEGSKA (reference sequence). The trim removed 0 bases at V and 4 bases at J, leaving 11 bases unmatched. The CDR3 spans 17 residues. It was over 9.5 ml of fresh peripheral blood that supplied the PBMCs.

Specimen: blood. The chain has TRBV20-1 and TRBJ2-3; 9 bases line up with TRBD2. The origin of this receptor is a woman between 18 and 29 years old with Graves' hyperthyroidism. CDR3 protein: CSAREIYSGSTADTQYF. CDR3 nucleotide sequence: TGCAGTGCTAGAGAGATCTATAGCGGGAGTACGGCAGATACGCAGTATTTT.